This TCR beta chain came from a study of Ad26.COV2.S vaccination and SARS-CoV-2 variants. The wider study: Ad26.COV2.S given intramuscularly, once or twice 56 days apart. Whole-study results and caveats: Considerable breadth of spike-specific CD8+ and CD4+ T cell responses has reportedly been documented following vaccination. An underestimation of total T cell responses may have resulted from the TCR breadth and depth analyses.

Treatment of the sample: approximately 18 received Ad26.COV2.S at low or high dose, single or two shots; about 5 received placebo; per-sample allocation not given. Sampling occurred on day 63 after the first vaccine or placebo injection. An adult of 18-55 years in Boston served as donor. Data came from immunoSEQ multiplex PCR; TCRdb stores just in-frame clones and leaves some out. The data hold 400,000 to 450,000 clones, with 75% to 95% observed a single time. V was cut by 4 bases and J by 4 bases, with 13 bases left in between. The length of the CDR3 is 14 residues. The germline V gene has CDR1 LNHDA and CDR2 SQIVND (reference sequence). Notes on this clone: The antigen remains unidentified.

The specimen comprised peripheral blood, sampled in a trial of Ad26.COV2.S vaccine versus placebo. The chain employs TRBV19 and TRBJ1-1; tentative D call: TRBD1 (5 bases). This clonotype was sampled from a person aged 18-60 years who received the Ad26.COV2.S COVID-19 vaccine or a placebo. In nucleotides, the CDR3 is TGTGCCAGTAGTAGCGGGACCCGCACCACTGAAGCTTTCTTT. It specifies CASSSGTRTTEAFF. Full variable domain (outside the CDR3, taken from reference TRBV19 and TRBJ1-1): DGGITQSPKYLFRKEGQNVTLSCEQNLNHDAMYWYRQDPGQGLRLIYYSQIVNDFQKGDIAEGYSVSREKKESFPLTVTSAQKNPTAFYLCASSSGTRTTEAFFGQGTRLTVV.